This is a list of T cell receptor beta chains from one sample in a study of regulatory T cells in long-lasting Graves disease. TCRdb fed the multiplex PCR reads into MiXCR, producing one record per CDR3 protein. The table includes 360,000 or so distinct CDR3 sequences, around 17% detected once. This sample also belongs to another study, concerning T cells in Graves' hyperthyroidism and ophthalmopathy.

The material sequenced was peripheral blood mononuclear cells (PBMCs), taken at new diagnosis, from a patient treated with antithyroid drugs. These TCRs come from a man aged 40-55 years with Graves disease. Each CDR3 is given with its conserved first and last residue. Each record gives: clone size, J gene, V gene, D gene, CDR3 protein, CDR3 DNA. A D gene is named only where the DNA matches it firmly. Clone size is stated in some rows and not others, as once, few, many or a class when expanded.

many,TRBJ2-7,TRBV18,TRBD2,CASSPREGSYEQYF,TGTGCCAGCTCACCAAGGGAGGGCTCCTACGAGCAGTACTTC
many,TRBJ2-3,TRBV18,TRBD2,CASSPRSGGFNTQYF,TGTGCCAGCTCACCACGTAGCGGGGGATTTAATACGCAGTATTTT
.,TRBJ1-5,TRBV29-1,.,CSVEVDSNQPQHF,TGCAGCGTTGAAGTGGACAGCAATCAGCCCCAGCATTTT
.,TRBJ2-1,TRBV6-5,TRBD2,CASSYGEGWNNEQFF,TGTGCCAGCAGTTACGGGGAGGGTTGGAACAATGAGCAGTTCTTC
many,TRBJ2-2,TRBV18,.,CASTLGQNTGELFF,TGTGCCAGCACCCTGGGACAGAACACCGGGGAGCTGTTTTTT
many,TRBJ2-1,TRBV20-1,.,CSARWHEQFF,TGCAGTGCTAGATGGCATGAGCAGTTCTTC
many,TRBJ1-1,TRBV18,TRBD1,CASSGDRANTEAFF,TGTGCCAGCTCAGGTGACAGGGCGAACACTGAAGCTTTCTTT
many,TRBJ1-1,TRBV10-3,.,CAISDGEGGPFREAFF,TGTGCCATCAGTGATGGGGAGGGGGGGCCATTCCGTGAAGCTTTCTTT
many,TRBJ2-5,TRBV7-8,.,CASSDPRVQETQYF,TGTGCCAGCAGCGATCCCAGGGTGCAAGAGACCCAGTACTTC
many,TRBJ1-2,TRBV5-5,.,CASSLRFAGYTF,TGTGCCAGCAGCTTGAGGTTTGCTGGCTACACCTTC
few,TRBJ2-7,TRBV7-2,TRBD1,CASSWGQGIYEQYF,TGTGCCAGCAGCTGGGGACAGGGAATTTACGAGCAGTACTTC
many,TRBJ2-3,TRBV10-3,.,CAIKAASTDTQYF,TGTGCCATCAAGGCGGCTAGCACAGATACGCAGTATTTT
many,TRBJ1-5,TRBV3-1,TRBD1,CASSQGDRAQPQHF,TGTGCCAGCAGCCAAGGAGACAGGGCTCAGCCCCAGCATTTT
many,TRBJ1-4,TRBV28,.,CASIATESRANEKLFF,TGTGCCAGCATCGCCACGGAGTCCCGGGCTAATGAAAAACTGTTTTTT
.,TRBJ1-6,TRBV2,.,CASSSQQGRSPLHF,TGTGCCAGCAGTTCCCAGCAAGGACGCTCACCCCTCCACTTT
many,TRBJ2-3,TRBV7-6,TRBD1,CASSSGQGGRTQYF,TGTGCCAGCAGCTCTGGACAGGGTGGACGTACGCAGTATTTT
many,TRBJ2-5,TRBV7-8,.,CASSLRALAETQYF,TGTGCCAGCAGCCTCAGGGCTCTAGCAGAGACCCAGTACTTC
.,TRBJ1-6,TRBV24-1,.,CATSDSKDSPLHF,TGTGCCACCAGTGATTCAAAGGATTCACCCCTCCACTTT
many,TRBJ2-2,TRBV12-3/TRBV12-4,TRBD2,CANRLALADTGELFF,TGTGCCAACAGATTAGCACTAGCGGACACCGGGGAGCTGTTTTTT
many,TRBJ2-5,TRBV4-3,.,CASSIGARDATQYF,TGCGCCAGCAGCATCGGGGCACGCGACGCGACCCAGTACTTC
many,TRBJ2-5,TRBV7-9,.,CASSLAWETQYF,TGTGCCAGCAGCTTAGCTTGGGAGACCCAGTACTTC
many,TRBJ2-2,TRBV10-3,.,CAISDRERSLTGELFF,TGTGCCATCAGTGATCGGGAGCGGTCGCTCACCGGGGAGCTGTTTTTT
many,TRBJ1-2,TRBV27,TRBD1,CASRSLGQGLYYGYTF,TGTGCCAGCAGATCATTGGGACAGGGGTTATACTATGGCTACACCTTC
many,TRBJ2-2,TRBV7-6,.,CASSLWETGELFF,TGTGCCAGCAGCCTTTGGGAGACCGGGGAGCTGTTTTTT
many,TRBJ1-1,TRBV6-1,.,CASRIGILTEAFF,TGTGCCAGCAGAATAGGGATATTGACTGAAGCTTTCTTT
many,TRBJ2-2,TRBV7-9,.,CASSGGGRAGELFF,TGTGCCAGCAGCGGTGGGGGCCGGGCCGGGGAGCTGTTTTTT
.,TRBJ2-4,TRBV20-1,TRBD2,CSARHSGGGTGGIQYF,TGCAGTGCTAGACATAGCGGGGGGGGCACCGGGGGCATTCAGTACTTC
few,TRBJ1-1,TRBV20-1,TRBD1,CSAPDRGLGEAFF,TGCAGTGCTCCGGACAGGGGGCTCGGTGAAGCTTTCTTT
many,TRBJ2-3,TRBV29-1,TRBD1,CSTAIGDRVPDTQYF,TGCAGCACCGCGATCGGGGACAGGGTGCCGGATACGCAGTATTTT
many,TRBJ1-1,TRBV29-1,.,CSVAAQMNTEAFF,TGCAGCGTTGCCGCACAGATGAACACTGAAGCTTTCTTT
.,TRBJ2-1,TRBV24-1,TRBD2,CATSDASGVRIYNEQFF,TGTGCCACCAGTGACGCTAGCGGGGTCAGAATTTACAATGAGCAGTTCTTC
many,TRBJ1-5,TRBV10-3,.,CAISESGAGVQPQHF,TGTGCCATCAGTGAGTCTGGGGCGGGGGTGCAGCCCCAGCATTTT
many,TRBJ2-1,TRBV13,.,CASTWGGGAYNEQFF,TGTGCCAGCACCTGGGGGGGGGGCGCCTACAATGAGCAGTTCTTC
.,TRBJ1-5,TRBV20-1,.,CSARGDREWAQHF,TGCAGTGCTAGAGGGGATAGGGAGTGGGCCCAGCATTTT
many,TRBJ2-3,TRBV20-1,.,CSARATDTQYF,TGCAGTGCTCGCGCGACAGATACGCAGTATTTT
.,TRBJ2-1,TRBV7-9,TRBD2,CASSSHGPGLDVNEQFF,TGTGCCAGCAGCTCCCATGGGCCGGGACTAGATGTCAATGAGCAGTTCTTC
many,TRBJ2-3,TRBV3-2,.,CASSQSREITDTQYF,TGTGCCAGCAGCCAAAGCAGGGAGATAACAGATACGCAGTATTTT
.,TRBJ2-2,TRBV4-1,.,CASSQDKPFSAGELFF,TGCGCCAGCAGCCAAGATAAACCGTTTTCGGCCGGGGAGCTGTTTTTT
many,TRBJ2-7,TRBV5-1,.,CASSPDGGGYYEQYF,TGCGCCAGCAGCCCCGACGGGGGCGGCTACTACGAGCAGTACTTC